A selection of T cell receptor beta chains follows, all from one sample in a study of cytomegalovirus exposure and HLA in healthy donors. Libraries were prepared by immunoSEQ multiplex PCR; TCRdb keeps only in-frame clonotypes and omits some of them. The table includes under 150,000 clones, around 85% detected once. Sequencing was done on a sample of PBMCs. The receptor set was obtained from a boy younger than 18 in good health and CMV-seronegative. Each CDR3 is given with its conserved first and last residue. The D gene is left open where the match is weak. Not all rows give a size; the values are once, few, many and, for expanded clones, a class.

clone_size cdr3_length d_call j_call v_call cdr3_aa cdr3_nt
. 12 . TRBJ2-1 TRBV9 CASSQTYNEQFF TGTGCCAGCAGCCAGACCTACAATGAGCAGTTCTTC
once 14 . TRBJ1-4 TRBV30 CACKSSATNEKLFF TGTGCCTGTAAATCCAGTGCAACTAATGAAAAACTGTTTTTT
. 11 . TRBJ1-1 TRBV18 CASSPSTEAFF TGTGCCAGCTCACCCAGCACTGAAGCTTTCTTT
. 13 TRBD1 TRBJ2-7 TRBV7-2 CASSWGQHYEQYF TGTGCCAGCAGCTGGGGACAGCACTACGAGCAGTACTTC
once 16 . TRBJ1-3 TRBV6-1 CASSGATVSSGNTIYF TGTGCCAGCAGTGGGGCGACAGTTAGCTCTGGAAACACCATATATTTT
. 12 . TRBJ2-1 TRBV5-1 CASSSRRNEQFF TGCGCCAGCAGCTCACGGAGAAATGAGCAGTTCTTC
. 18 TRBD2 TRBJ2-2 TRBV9 CASSPRTSGGQGTGELFF TGTGCCAGCAGCCCCAGGACTAGCGGGGGCCAGGGAACCGGGGAGCTGTTTTTT
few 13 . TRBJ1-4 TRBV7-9 CASSFPGHQKLFF TGTGCCAGCAGCTTCCCGGGACACCAAAAACTGTTTTTT
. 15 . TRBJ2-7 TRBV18 CASSATNRVPYEQYF TGTGCCAGCTCAGCGACGAACAGGGTACCCTACGAGCAGTACTTC
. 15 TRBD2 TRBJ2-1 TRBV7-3 CASSFMASGANEQFF TGTGCCAGCAGCTTTATGGCTAGCGGGGCCAATGAGCAGTTCTTC
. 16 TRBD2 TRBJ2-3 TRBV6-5 CASSFQTSGGKDTQYF TGTGCCAGCAGTTTCCAGACTAGCGGGGGTAAGGATACGCAGTATTTT
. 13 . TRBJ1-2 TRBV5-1 CASALGSNYGYTF TGCGCCAGCGCTCTAGGATCTAACTATGGCTACACCTTC
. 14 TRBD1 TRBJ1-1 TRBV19 CASRAGQSNTEAFF TGTGCCAGTAGGGCGGGACAGTCGAACACTGAAGCTTTCTTT
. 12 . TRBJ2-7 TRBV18 CASSPGSMEQYF TGTGCCAGCTCACCCGGGAGTATGGAGCAGTACTTC
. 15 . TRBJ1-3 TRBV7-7 CASSLAPGAGNTIYF TGTGCCAGCAGCTTAGCGCCAGGGGCTGGAAACACCATATATTTT
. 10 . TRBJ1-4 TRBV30 CACGPEKLFF TGTGCCTGCGGTCCTGAAAAACTGTTTTTT
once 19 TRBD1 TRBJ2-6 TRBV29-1 CSVRGGTGGESSGANVLTF TGCAGCGTTAGGGGAGGGACAGGGGGCGAGAGTTCTGGGGCCAACGTCCTGACTTTC
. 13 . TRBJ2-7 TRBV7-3 CASSSGISDEQYF TGTGCCAGCAGCTCGGGAATATCCGACGAGCAGTACTTC
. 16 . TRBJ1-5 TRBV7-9 CASSLDGAGLGQPQHF TGTGCCAGCAGCTTAGACGGGGCGGGGCTTGGTCAGCCCCAGCATTTT
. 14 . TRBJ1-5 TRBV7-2 CASSFTSSNQPQHF TGTGCCAGCAGCTTTACAAGTAGCAATCAGCCCCAGCATTTT
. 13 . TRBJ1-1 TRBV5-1 CASSLVGAGVAFF TGCGCCAGCAGCTTGGTGGGGGCCGGGGTAGCTTTCTTT
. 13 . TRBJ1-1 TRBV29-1 CSVEEFRGAEAFF TGCAGCGTTGAAGAGTTCAGGGGAGCTGAAGCTTTCTTT
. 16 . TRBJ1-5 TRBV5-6 CASSLAKQGMNQPQHF TGTGCCAGCAGCTTGGCCAAACAGGGTATGAATCAGCCCCAGCATTTT
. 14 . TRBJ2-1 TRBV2 CASRRLDAYNEQFF TGTGCCAGCAGGCGACTGGATGCCTACAATGAGCAGTTCTTC
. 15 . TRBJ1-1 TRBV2 CASSHYGGAGAEAFF TGTGCCAGCAGCCATTACGGGGGAGCCGGGGCTGAAGCTTTCTTT
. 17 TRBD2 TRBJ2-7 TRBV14 CASSHGLAGPSSYEQYF TGTGCCAGCAGCCACGGACTAGCGGGACCCAGCTCCTACGAGCAGTACTTC
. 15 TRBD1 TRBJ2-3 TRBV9 CASSPDRTGADTQYF TGTGCCAGCAGCCCTGATCGGACAGGGGCTGATACGCAGTATTTT
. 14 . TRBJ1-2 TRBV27 CASSTPGLDYGYTF TGTGCCAGCAGTACACCAGGTTTAGATTATGGCTACACCTTC
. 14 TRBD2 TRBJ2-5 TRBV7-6 CASSSSGGRETQYF TGTGCCAGCAGCTCGAGCGGGGGCCGGGAGACCCAGTACTTC
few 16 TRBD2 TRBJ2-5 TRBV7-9 CSSSFSTSGGPPSQYF TGTTCCAGCAGCTTTTCGACTAGCGGGGGCCCACCTTCCCAGTACTTC
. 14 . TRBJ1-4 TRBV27 CASSNGRGNEKLFF TGTGCCAGCAGCAACGGACGGGGAAATGAAAAACTGTTTTTT
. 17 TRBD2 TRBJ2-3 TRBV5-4 CASSSASGGARGDTQYF TGTGCCAGCAGTTCAGCTAGCGGGGGGGCCCGGGGAGATACGCAGTATTTT
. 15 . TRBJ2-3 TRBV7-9 CASSWALSVTDTQYF TGTGCCAGCAGCTGGGCCTTGAGTGTCACAGATACGCAGTATTTT
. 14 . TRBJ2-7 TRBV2 CASTALGETNEQYF TGTGCCAGCACTGCCCTCGGGGAAACGAACGAGCAGTACTTC
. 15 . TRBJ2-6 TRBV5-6 CASSLDRSGANVLTF TGTGCCAGCAGCTTGGACCGGTCTGGGGCCAACGTCCTGACTTTC
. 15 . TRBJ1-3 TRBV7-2 CASSLEGGSGNTIYF TGTGCCAGCAGCTTAGAAGGGGGTTCTGGAAACACCATATATTTT
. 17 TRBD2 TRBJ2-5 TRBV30 CAWSVRRTSGQQETQYF TGTGCCTGGAGTGTAAGACGGACTAGCGGGCAACAAGAGACCCAGTACTTC
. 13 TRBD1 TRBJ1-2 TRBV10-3 CAISGQGVWGYTF TGTGCCATCAGTGGACAGGGGGTTTGGGGCTACACCTTC
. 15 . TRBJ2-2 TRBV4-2 CASSQDRRGTGELFF TGTGCCAGCAGCCAAGATCGAAGGGGAACCGGGGAGCTGTTTTTT
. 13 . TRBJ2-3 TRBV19 CASRVAPPDTQYF TGTGCCAGTAGGGTGGCTCCACCAGATACGCAGTATTTT
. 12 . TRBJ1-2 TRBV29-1 CSVEIGVSGYTF TGCAGCGTTGAGATCGGGGTGAGCGGCTACACCTTC
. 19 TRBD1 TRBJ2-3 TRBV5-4 CASSAVPGQGARPTDTQYF TGTGCCAGCAGCGCAGTCCCGGGACAGGGGGCGCGACCCACAGATACGCAGTATTTT
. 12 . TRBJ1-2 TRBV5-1 CASSSDRYGYTF TGCGCCAGCAGCTCCGACAGGTATGGCTACACCTTC
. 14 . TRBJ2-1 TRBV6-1 CASSGGNSYNEQFF TGTGCCAGCAGTGGCGGGAACTCCTACAATGAGCAGTTCTTC
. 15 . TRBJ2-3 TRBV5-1 CASSLALPGADTQYF TGCGCCAGCAGCTTGGCCCTACCAGGGGCGGATACGCAGTATTTT
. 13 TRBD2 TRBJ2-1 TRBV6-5 CTLAGGPLDEQFF TGCACATTAGCGGGAGGGCCTCTTGATGAGCAGTTCTTC
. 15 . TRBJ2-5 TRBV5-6 CASSLVGRNQETQYF TGTGCCAGCAGCTTGGTTGGCAGGAACCAAGAGACCCAGTACTTC
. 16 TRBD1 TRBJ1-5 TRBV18 CASSPGTGALYQPQHF TGTGCCAGCTCACCCGGGACAGGGGCTTTGTATCAGCCCCAGCATTTT
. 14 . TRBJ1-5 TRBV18 CASSIQGSQQPQHF TGTGCCAGCTCTATACAGGGTTCACAGCAGCCCCAGCATTTT